Presented here are 6 T cell receptor beta chains from one specimen sequenced in a study of blood T cell repertoires in COVID-19. The protocol was immunoSEQ multiplex PCR, while the TCRdb copy is restricted to in-frame clones and leaves out a portion. Here the sample spans some 380,000 clones, roughly 77% being singletons. The specimen sequenced was peripheral blood. The receptors stem from a human donor with acute or convalescent COVID-19. The donor label of this sample is uncertain.

V gene TRBV5-5 combines with J gene TRBJ1-2; D is undetermined. The CDR3 is 16 residues long. V was shortened by 4 bases and J by 8 bases, with 24 bases between the two germline ends. From germline, CDR1 is SGHKS and CDR2 YYEKEE (reference sequence). The CDR3 DNA is TGTGCCAGCAGCCCTGAGCCGCCACGGGAACTATACGGCTACACCTTC. As protein: CASSPEPPRELYGYTF.

The sample holds one count of this clone. The gene calls are TRBV6-1 and TRBJ1-3, with TRBD1 as a possible D gene (6 bases). V lost 3 bases and J 0 bases, leaving 9 bases between the germline ends. The V gene's germline CDR1 is MNHNS and CDR2 SASEGT. The CDR3 has 15 amino acids. The CDR3 here is CASSDRGSSGNTIYF. Here the CDR3 DNA reads TGTGCCAGCAGTGACAGGGGTAGCTCTGGAAACACCATATATTTT.

J is TRBJ1-6 and V is TRBV2; maybe TRBD1 (6 bases). The germline CDR1 and CDR2 sequences are SNHLY and FYNNEI. This CDR3 has 15 amino acids. Trimming pared 6 bases from V and 6 bases from J, leaving 15 bases between. DNA for the CDR3: TGTGCCAGCAGACATACGGGACATTTTAATTCACCCCTCCACTTT. Amino acid sequence: CASRHTGHFNSPLHF.

The chain combines TRBV3-1 (or the pseudogene TRBV3-2) with TRBJ1-1; the match to TRBD1 covers 11 bases. The CDR3 length is 15 residues. V dropped 6 bases and J dropped 4; count of bases not matched to a gene: 7. Germline CDR1 is LGHDT and CDR2 is YNNKEL (reference sequence). The CDR3 nucleotides are TGTGCCAGCAGGGGCCGGGACAGGGGGACCACTGAAGCTTTCTTT. Its translation is CASRGRDRGTTEAFF.

The chain couples TRBV7-9 to TRBJ2-5; possibly TRBD2 for D (6 bases). The CDR3 runs 15 residues. V lost 5 bases, J lost 2 bases, and 15 bases lay in between. CDR1 and CDR2 from the germline V gene are SEHNR and FQNEAQ (reference sequence). The CDR3, as DNA: TGTGCCAGCAGCGCCCCGCTTAGCGGACAAGAGACCCAGTACTTC. Its protein product is CASSAPLSGQETQYF.

V is TRBV6-2 or TRBV6-3 and J is TRBJ2-2; the match to TRBD2 covers 7 bases. Germline V gene sequence: CDR1 MNHEY, CDR2 SVGEGT. The length of the CDR3 is 15 residues. V lost 4 bases to trimming and J lost 7 bases; unmatched junction nucleotides: 9. DNA of the CDR3: TGTGCCAGCAGTTCCGAGCGGGATCTTTTCGGGGAGCTGTTTTTT. The encoded protein is CASSSERDLFGELFF.